One and the same sample provided the 20 T cell receptor beta chains below, sequenced in a study of post-analysis software for immune sequencing data. Their cognate antigens are unknown. Unique molecular identifiers featured in each of the TCR beta cDNA libraries. TCRdb independently ran MiXCR on the PCR reads; one entry per CDR3 protein. The sample lists approximately 180,000 distinct CDR3 sequences; over 25% were seen once. Whole-study findings and limits: Comparison of patients with controls showed roughly five TRBV segments more frequent in patients, TRBV5-6, TRBV5-1 and TRBV20-1 among them.

Sequences were obtained from blood. The source of these receptors is a girl aged 10 to 17 with multiple sclerosis.

Many counts were recorded for this clonotype. The gene calls are TRBV5-1 and TRBJ2-7, with TRBD1 matching 8 bases. The CDR3 runs to 15 residues. Germline V gene sequence: CDR1 SGHRS, CDR2 YFSETQ. Trimming took 4 bases from V and 2 from J; bases not matched to a gene: 8. The CDR3 here is CASSLDPGQAYEQYF. CDR3 DNA: TGCGCCAGCAGCCTCGACCCGGGACAGGCCTACGAGCAGTACTTC. The full variable domain, completed using reference TRBV5-1 and TRBJ2-7, is KAGVTQTPRYLIKTRGQQVTLSCSPISGHRSVSWYQQTPGQGLQFLFEYFSETQRNKGNFPGRFSGRQFSNSRSEMNVSTLELGDSALYLCASSLDPGQAYEQYFGPGTRLTVT.

The table lists this clonotype with many counts. The chain links TRBV6-6 to TRBJ2-5, with D tentatively TRBD1 (5 bases). Trimming removed 5 bases from V and 7 bases from J, with 14 bases in between. Germline loops: CDR1 MNHNY, CDR2 SVGAGI (reference sequence). This CDR3 is 13 amino acids long. The CDR3 bases are TGTGCCAGCAGTAACCAGGGATCTAGGACCCAGTACTTC. Translation: CASSNQGSRTQYF.

The chain couples TRBV10-3 to TRBJ1-1; TRBD1 is a possible D gene (6 bases). The CDR3 covers 15 residues. Between the trimmed V and J ends, which lost 3 bases and 2 bases, there was a span of 13 bases. In germline, CDR1 is ENHRY, CDR2 SYGVKD. This CDR3 reads CAISDRQGTNTEAFF. In DNA, the CDR3 is TGTGCCATCAGTGACCGGCAGGGGACTAACACTGAAGCTTTCTTT.

This clonotype showed up many times. The V gene is TRBV5-1, the J gene TRBJ2-6; no clear D. Trimming removed 0 bases at V and 2 bases at J, with 9 bases between. In germline, CDR1 is SGHRS, CDR2 YFSETQ. The CDR3 is made up of 16 amino acids. CDR3 amino acids: CASSLATETGANVLTF. The DNA for the CDR3 is TGCGCCAGCAGCTTGGCCACAGAGACTGGGGCCAACGTCCTGACTTTC.

This clonotype was recorded once. The V gene is TRBV7-9, the J gene TRBJ1-4; TRBD1 is a possible D gene (5 bases). The germline V gene has CDR1 SEHNR and CDR2 FQNEAQ (reference sequence). The CDR3 covers 17 residues. V lost 5 bases and J 5 bases, leaving 21 bases between the germline ends. The CDR3 coding sequence is TGTGCCAGCAGCCTCGGGGGGACCGGGACGGGAAATGAAAAACTGTTTTTT. Translated, it gives CASSLGGTGTGNEKLFF.

The chain uses TRBV4-2 and TRBJ2-4; no clear D. The CDR3 spans 13 residues. Trimming cost V 1 base and J 13 bases, with 14 bases left between them. Germline CDR1 is LGHNA and CDR2 is YNFKEQ. The CDR3 spells CASSQGNGVKQYF. CDR3 coding DNA: TGTGCCAGCAGCCAAGGAAATGGTGTTAAGCAGTACTTC.

CDR3 in amino acids: CASSLNIAYEQYF. The CDR3 nucleotides are TGTGCCAGCAGCTTGAACATTGCCTACGAGCAGTACTTC. This chain links TRBV7-2 with TRBJ2-5; D is undetermined. The J call may be in error: the DNA end matches TRBJ2-7 better. Germline-derived CDR1 and CDR2 are SGHTA and FQGNSA. The CDR3 loop spans 13 amino acids.

This rearrangement joins TRBV20-1 to TRBJ2-7; 7 bases align to TRBD2. Germline V gene sequence: CDR1 DFQATT, CDR2 SNEGSKA (reference sequence). After removal of 2 bases from V and 1 base from J, the junction contained 5 bases not matched to a gene. The CDR3 totals 14 residues. DNA for the CDR3: TGCAGTGCTAGACGTCGGGACTATTCCTACGAGCAGTACTTC. This gives the protein CSARRRDYSYEQYF.

The sample holds many counts of this clonotype. The chain recombines TRBV6-5 with TRBJ2-1, with D perhaps matching TRBD1 or TRBD2 (6 bases each). The ends were cut back, 2 bases at V and 2 bases at J, with 10 bases in the middle. The CDR3 loop spans 15 amino acids. Germline values: CDR1 MNHEY, CDR2 SVGAGI. The CDR3 coding sequence is TGTGCCAGCAGTTACGGGGGCGGGACCTACAATGAGCAGTTCTTC. Protein: CASSYGGGTYNEQFF.

Details on this clonotype: Being one base from a much bigger clone, this may be a read error. The rearrangement links TRBV12-3 or TRBV12-4 to TRBJ2-7; 10 bases fit TRBD1. J lost 9 bases, V lost 5 bases, and 13 bases had no gene match. The CDR3 is 15 residues long. DNA of the CDR3: TGTGCCAGCAGTGGGGACAGGGGTGTAACGAACGTGCAGTACTTC. This encodes CASSGDRGVTNVQYF.

This clonotype was seen repeatedly, ten times or more. The chain joins TRBV5-1 to TRBJ2-5; weak D call: TRBD2 (5 bases). V was pared by 0 bases and J by 1 base, with 16 bases between. This CDR3 is built from 17 residues. Germline CDR1 reads SGHRS; CDR2 reads YFSETQ. CDR3 coding DNA: TGCGCCAGCAGCTTGGGGGGAGTAGGAGGCGTCCAAGAGACCCAGTACTTC. Protein sequence: CASSLGGVGGVQETQYF.

Remarks on this clonotype: One end of the junction does not line up with germline, which may come from a read error. V usage is TRBV7-8 and J usage is TRBJ2-7; a weak D match, TRBD1 (6 bases). Germline V lookup: CDR1 SGHVS, CDR2 FQNEAQ. The CDR3 length is 14 residues. Here the CDR3 DNA reads TGTACCAGCAGCTACACACAGGGAGTCTACGAGCGGTACTTC. As protein: CTSSYTQGVYERYF.

In regard to this clonotype: With a much larger clone just one base away, this may be a read error. J is TRBJ2-4 and V is TRBV12-3 or TRBV12-4, with D possibly matching TRBD1 (5 bases). The CDR3 sequence is 15 residues long. Trimming left V 4 bases short and J 15 bases short, with 25 bases between. CDR3 nucleotides: TGTGCCAGCAGTTCTAGTCGTAACAGGTCCTACGAGCGGTACTTC. This encodes CASSSSRNRSYERYF.

The table lists this clonotype with a few counts. This rearrangement joins TRBV28 to TRBJ2-7, with a weak D call TRBD1 (6 bases). The CDR3 has 13 amino acids. Germline CDR1 is MDHEN and CDR2 is SYDVKM. V gave up 4 bases and J gave up 5 bases, with 12 bases separating them. The CDR3 protein is CASSSQGFDEQYF. The CDR3 DNA is TGTGCCAGCAGTTCACAGGGATTTGACGAGCAGTACTTC.

This clonotype has just a few counts. The rearrangement links TRBV24-1 to TRBJ2-3; D perhaps matches TRBD2 (5 bases). Trimming stripped 2 bases from V and 4 bases from J, with 9 bases between. The CDR3 length is 14 residues. The germline V gene encodes CDR1 KGHDR and CDR2 SFDVKD. The CDR3 here is CATSDYLLADTQYF. The CDR3 bases are TGTGCCACCAGTGATTACCTACTAGCAGATACGCAGTATTTT.

This clonotype has a handful of counts. The chain joins TRBV12-3 or TRBV12-4 to TRBJ1-5, with TRBD1 as a possible D gene (5 bases). The CDR3 has 13 amino acids. The germline V and J ends were trimmed by 7 bases and 6 bases, with 13 bases remaining between them. CDR3 DNA sequence: TGTGCCAGCACCCCAGGGCCGGGTCAGCCCCAGCATTTT. Translating gives CASTPGPGQPQHF.

There are a few counts of this clonotype. DNA for the CDR3: TGTGCCAGCATCTCGGGGGGTGGGGCAGATACGCAGTATTTT. Its protein is CASISGGGADTQYF. The rearrangement joins TRBV7-8 to TRBJ2-3; 7 bases map to TRBD2. CDR1 is SGHVS, CDR2 FQNEAQ, per germline. There are 14 residues in the CDR3. The trim removed 7 bases at V and 4 bases at J, leaving 8 bases unmatched.

This clonotype was seen repeatedly, ten times or more. The chain combines TRBV4-2 with TRBJ2-1; D is possibly TRBD2 (6 bases). This CDR3 contains 13 residues. Germline V gene sequence: CDR1 LGHNA, CDR2 YNFKEQ. Trimming took 1 base from V and 10 from J, leaving 11 bases between them. The CDR3 is CASSQGEAGEQFF. The CDR3 DNA sequence: TGTGCCAGCAGCCAAGGGGAGGCAGGGGAGCAGTTCTTC.

This clonotype was seen ten or more times. V usage is TRBV15 and J usage is TRBJ2-6; tentatively, D is TRBD1 (6 bases). The germline V gene has CDR1 LNHNV and CDR2 YYDKDF (reference sequence). V was trimmed by 8 bases and J by 0 bases, leaving 14 bases between them. The CDR3 runs to 16 residues. CDR3 amino acids: CATSFGTLSGANVLTF. DNA for the CDR3: TGTGCCACCTCGTTCGGGACACTCTCTGGGGCCAACGTCCTGACTTTC.

The count of this clonotype is one. The V and J genes are TRBV29-1 and TRBJ1-3; D uncertain. The CDR3 length is 16 residues. V lost 5 bases and J 0 bases, leaving 17 bases between the germline ends. From germline, CDR1 is SQVTM and CDR2 ANQGSEA. The DNA for the CDR3 is TGCAGCGTTTTACCTCTGGGCAGCGCCTCTGGAAACACCATATATTTT. As protein: CSVLPLGSASGNTIYF. The entire variable domain, with the rest obtained from reference TRBV29-1 and TRBJ1-3, is as follows: SAVISQKPSRDICQRGTSLTIQCQVDSQVTMMFWYRQQPGQSLTLIATANQGSEATYESGFVIDKFPISRPNLTFSTLTVSNMSPEDSSIYLCSVLPLGSASGNTIYFGEGSWLTVV.